This T cell receptor beta chain came from a study of molecular identifiers for immune sequencing clone quantification. TCRdb called the PCR reads again in MiXCR, with one record for every CDR3 protein. Seen here are about 510,000 distinct CDR3 sequences, about 22% observed once, and the top ten hold 0.84%. A remark on this clonotype: Its antigen remains unknown.

The CDR3 totals 15 residues. Trimming took 0 bases from V and 0 from J, leaving 6 bases between them. Germline CDR1 and CDR2: LGHNA and YSLEER. Study results and limitations: Beyond 20 RNA copies, clones held over 97% of effector molecules, compared with under 1% in naive cells. Shared barcodes on identical TCR molecules could underestimate the sizes of highly expanded clones.

The sample comprised naive CD8+ T cells from blood, with Jurkat cell RNA spiked in. The subset here: FACS-sorted CD8+CD4-CCR7+CD45RA+ naive T cells. The rearrangement joins TRBV4-3 to TRBJ1-3, with D uncertain. The sequence derives from a human donor in good health. Some libraries in this study had Jurkat cell RNA spiked in. The CDR3 DNA sequence: TGCGCCAGCAGCCAAGACCCATACTCTGGAAACACCATATATTTT. Translation: CASSQDPYSGNTIYF.